The T cell receptor (beta chain) under discussion was sequenced for a study of shared T cell receptors in the human thymus. CDR1 and CDR2 (germline): SGHAT, FQDESV (reference sequence). The CDR3 loop spans 14 amino acids. V trimming: 5 bases; J trimming: 0 bases; junction bases outside the gene matches: 3. TCRdb keeps only in-frame clones here, not all; method: immunoSEQ multiplex PCR. The data show approximately 660,000 clones, approximately 87% seen once. These data also featured in a second study, about human thymus T cells. As that study records: In corrective heart surgery, resections were taken, and these provided the thymus tissue. Related research has reported that thymic repertoires overlap highly among unrelated individuals.

The sequence came from a boy under two years old with a congenital heart defect. The sequenced material came from thymocytes. The rearrangement uses TRBV11-1 and TRBJ1-1; 7 nucleotides match TRBD1. CDR3 residues: CASSKTGMNTEAFF. The CDR3, as DNA: TGTGCCAGCAGCAAGACAGGGATGAACACTGAAGCTTTCTTT.